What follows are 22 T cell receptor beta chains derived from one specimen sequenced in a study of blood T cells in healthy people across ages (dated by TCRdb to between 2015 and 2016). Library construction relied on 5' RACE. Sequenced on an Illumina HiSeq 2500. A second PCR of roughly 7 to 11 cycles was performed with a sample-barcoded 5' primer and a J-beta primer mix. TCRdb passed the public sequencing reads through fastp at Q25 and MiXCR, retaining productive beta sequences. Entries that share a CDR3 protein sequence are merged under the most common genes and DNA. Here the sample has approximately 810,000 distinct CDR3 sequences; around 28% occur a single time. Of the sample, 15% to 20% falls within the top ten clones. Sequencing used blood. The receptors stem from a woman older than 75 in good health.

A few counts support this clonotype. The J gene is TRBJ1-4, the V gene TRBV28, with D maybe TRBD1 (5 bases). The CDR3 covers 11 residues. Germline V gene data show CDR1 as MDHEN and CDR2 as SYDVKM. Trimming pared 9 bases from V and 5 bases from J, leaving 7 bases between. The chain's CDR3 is CASGGNEKLFF. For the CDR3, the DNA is TGTGCCAGTGGGGGGAATGAAAAACTGTTTTTT.

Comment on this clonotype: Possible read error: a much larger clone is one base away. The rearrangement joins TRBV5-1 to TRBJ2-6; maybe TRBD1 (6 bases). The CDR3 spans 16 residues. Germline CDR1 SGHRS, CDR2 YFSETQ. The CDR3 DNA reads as TGCGCCAGCAGCAGTCAGGGGTACTCTGGGGCCAACGTCCGGACTTTC. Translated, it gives CASSSQGYSGANVRTF.

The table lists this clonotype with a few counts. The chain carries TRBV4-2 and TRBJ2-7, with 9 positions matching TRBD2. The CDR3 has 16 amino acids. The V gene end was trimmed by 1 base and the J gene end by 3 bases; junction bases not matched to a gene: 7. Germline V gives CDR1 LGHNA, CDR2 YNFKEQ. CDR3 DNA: TGTGCCAGCAGCCAAGGTGGAGCGGGGGGAATCTACGAGCAGTACTTC. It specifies CASSQGGAGGIYEQYF.

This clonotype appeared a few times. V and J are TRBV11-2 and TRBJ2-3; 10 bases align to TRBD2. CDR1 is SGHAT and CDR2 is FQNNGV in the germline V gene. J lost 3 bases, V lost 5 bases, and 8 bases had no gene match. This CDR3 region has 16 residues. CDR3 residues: CASSVYQRGGTDTQYF. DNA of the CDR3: TGTGCCAGCAGCGTATACCAGCGGGGGGGGACAGATACGCAGTATTTT. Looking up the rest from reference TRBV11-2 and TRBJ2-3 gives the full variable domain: EAGVAQSPRYKIIEKRQSVAFWCNPISGHATLYWYQQILGQGPKLLIQFQNNGVVDDSQLPKDRFSAERLKGVDSTLKIQPAKLEDSAVYLCASSVYQRGGTDTQYFGPGTRLTVL.

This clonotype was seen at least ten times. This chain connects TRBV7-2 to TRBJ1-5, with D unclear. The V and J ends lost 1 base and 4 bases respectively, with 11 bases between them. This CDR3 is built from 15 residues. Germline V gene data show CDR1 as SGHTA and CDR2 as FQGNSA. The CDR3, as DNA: TGTGCCAGCAGCTTAGGCGGGGTCGGGAATCAGCCCCAGCATTTT. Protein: CASSLGGVGNQPQHF.

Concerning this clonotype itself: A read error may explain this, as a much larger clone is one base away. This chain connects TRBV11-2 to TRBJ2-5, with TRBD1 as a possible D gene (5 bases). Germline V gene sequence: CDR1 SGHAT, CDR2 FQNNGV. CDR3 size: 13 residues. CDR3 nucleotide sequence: TGTGCCAGCAGCTTAGGACAGCGCGGCACCCCGTACTTC. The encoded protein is CASSLGQRGTPYF.

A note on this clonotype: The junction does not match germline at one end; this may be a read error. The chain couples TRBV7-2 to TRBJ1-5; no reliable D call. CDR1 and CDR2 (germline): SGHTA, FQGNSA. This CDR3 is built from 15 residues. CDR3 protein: CASSLVLAVNQPRHF. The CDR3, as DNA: TGTGCCAGCAGCTTAGTTTTAGCAGTCAATCAGCCCCGGCATTTT.

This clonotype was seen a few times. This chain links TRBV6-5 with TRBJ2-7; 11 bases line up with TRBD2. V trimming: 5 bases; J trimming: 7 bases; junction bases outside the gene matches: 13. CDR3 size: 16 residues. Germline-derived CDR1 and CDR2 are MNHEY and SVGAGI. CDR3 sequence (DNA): TGTGCCAGCAGTAGAACCGGGACTAGCGGCCCCTTGGAGCAGTACTTC. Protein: CASSRTGTSGPLEQYF.

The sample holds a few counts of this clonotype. The CDR3 loop is CSVPPTGTGVEGYTF. CDR3 nucleotide sequence: TGCAGCGTTCCTCCCACCGGGACAGGGGTTGAGGGCTACACCTTC. The V gene is TRBV29-1, the J gene TRBJ1-2, with 10 bases lining up with TRBD1. The V gene's germline CDR1 is SQVTM and CDR2 ANQGSEA. The CDR3 loop spans 15 amino acids. With 5 bases clipped from V and 8 bases from J, the junction kept 14 bases outside the gene matches.

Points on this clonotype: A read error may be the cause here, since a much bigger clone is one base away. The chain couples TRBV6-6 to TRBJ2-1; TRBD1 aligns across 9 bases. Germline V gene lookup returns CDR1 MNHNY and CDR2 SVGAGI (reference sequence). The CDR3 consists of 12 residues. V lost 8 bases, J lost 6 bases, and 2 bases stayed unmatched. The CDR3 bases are TGTGCCAGCGGGACAGGGATCAATGAGCAGTTCTTC. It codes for CASGTGINEQFF.

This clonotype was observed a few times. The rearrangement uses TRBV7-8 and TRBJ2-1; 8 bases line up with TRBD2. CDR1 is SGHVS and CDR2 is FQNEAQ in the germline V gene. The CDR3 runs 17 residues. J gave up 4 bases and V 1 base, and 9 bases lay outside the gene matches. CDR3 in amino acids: CASSLVDGGGTYNEQFF. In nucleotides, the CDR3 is TGTGCCAGCAGCTTAGTAGATGGCGGGGGGACTTACAATGAGCAGTTCTTC.

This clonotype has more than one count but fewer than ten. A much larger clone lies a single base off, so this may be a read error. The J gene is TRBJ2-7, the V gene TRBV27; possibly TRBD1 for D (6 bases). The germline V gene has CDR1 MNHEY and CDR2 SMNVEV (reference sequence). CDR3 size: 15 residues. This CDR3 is CAGSPTGRPSYEQYF. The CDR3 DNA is TGTGCCGGCAGTCCGACAGGAAGACCCTCCTACGAGCAGTACTTC.

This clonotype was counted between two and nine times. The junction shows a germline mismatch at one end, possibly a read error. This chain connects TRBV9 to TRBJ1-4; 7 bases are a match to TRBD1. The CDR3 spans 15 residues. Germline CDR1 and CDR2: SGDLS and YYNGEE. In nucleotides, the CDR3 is TGTGCCAGCAGCTTACGGACAGGCCAAAATGAAAGACTGTTTTTT. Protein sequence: CASSLRTGQNERLFF.

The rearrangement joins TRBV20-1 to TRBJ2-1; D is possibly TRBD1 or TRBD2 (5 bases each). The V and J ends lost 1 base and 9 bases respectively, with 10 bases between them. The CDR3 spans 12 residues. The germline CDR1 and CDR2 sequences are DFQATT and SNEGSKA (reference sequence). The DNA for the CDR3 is TGCAGTGCTAGAGCGGGAAGGGGTGAGCAGTTCTTC. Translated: CSARAGRGEQFF.

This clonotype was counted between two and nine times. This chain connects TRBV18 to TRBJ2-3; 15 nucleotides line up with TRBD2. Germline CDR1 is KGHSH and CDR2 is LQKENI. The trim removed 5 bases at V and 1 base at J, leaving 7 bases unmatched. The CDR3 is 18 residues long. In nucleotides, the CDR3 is TGTGCCAGCTCAACGGGGACTAGCGGGGGGCGAGGCACAGATACGCAGTATTTT. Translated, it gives CASSTGTSGGRGTDTQYF.

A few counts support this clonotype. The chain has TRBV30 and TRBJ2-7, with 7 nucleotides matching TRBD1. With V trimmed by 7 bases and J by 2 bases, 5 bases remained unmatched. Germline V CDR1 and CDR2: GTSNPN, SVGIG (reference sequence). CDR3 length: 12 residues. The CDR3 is CASDRITYEQYF. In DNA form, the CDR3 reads TGTGCCTCGGACAGGATAACCTACGAGCAGTACTTC.

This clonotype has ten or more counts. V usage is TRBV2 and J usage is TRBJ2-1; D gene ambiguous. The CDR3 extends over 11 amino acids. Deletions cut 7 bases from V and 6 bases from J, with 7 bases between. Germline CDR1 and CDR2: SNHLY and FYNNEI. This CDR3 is CASNTFNEQFF. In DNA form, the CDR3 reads TGTGCCAGCAATACTTTCAATGAGCAGTTCTTC.

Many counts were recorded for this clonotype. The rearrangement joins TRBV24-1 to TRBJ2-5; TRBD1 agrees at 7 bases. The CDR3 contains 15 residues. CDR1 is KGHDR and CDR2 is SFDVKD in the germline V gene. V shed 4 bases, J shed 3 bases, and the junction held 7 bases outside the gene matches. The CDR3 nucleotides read TGTGCCACCAGTGAACTACGGGACAGAAAAGAGACCCAGTACTTC. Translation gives CATSELRDRKETQYF.

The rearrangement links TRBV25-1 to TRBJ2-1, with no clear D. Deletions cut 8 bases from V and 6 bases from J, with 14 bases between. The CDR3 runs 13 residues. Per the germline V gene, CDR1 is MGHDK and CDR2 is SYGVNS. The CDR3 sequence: CASLRSGSNEQFF. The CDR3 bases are TGTGCCAGCCTACGATCAGGTTCCAATGAGCAGTTCTTC.

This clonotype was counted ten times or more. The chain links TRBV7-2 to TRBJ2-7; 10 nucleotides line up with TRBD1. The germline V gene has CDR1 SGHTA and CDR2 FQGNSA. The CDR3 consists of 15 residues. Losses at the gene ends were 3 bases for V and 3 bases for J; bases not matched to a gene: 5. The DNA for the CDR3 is TGTGCCAGCAGCTTTACCGGGACAGGGGACTACGAGCAGTACTTC. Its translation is CASSFTGTGDYEQYF.

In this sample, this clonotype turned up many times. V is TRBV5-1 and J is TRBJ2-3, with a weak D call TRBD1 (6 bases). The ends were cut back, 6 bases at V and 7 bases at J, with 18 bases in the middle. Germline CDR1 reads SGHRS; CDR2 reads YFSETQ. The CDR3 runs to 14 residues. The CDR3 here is CASTYGTGRHTQYF. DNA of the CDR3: TGCGCCAGCACCTATGGTACAGGGCGTCATACGCAGTATTTT.

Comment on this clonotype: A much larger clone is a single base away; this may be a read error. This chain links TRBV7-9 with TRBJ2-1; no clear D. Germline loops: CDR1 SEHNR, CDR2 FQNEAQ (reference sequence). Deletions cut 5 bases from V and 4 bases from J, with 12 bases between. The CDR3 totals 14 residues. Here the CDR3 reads CASSVSHFYNEQFF. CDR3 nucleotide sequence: TGTGCCAGCAGCGTTTCACACTTTTACAATGAGCAGTTCTTC.